These T cell receptor beta chains were read from a single sample in a study of shared clonotypes between healthy human individuals. Clones were read by immunoSEQ multiplex PCR, and TCRdb kept only the in-frame ones, dropping some. The table records about 490,000 clones, roughly 80% of them present only once. Sequenced input: PBMCs. Receptors were obtained from a woman between 35 and 50 years old in good health. Some clones in this sample may be carry-over from other donors' samples. Each CDR3 is given with its conserved first and last residue. The D gene is left open where the match is weak.

j_call v_call d_call cdr3_aa
TRBJ2-7 TRBV30 NA CAWSGTTYEQYF
TRBJ2-2 TRBV28 TRBD1 CASRGQGASNTGELFF
TRBJ1-2 TRBV10-3 NA CAISESSGAGSYYGYTF
TRBJ2-5 TRBV7-8 TRBD1 CASSQQRGTGRETQYF
TRBJ2-1 TRBV9 NA CASSGNSGSSYNEQFF
TRBJ1-3 TRBV28 NA CASSFDRFGNTIYF
TRBJ1-1 TRBV28 NA CASSLVRGNTEAFF
TRBJ2-7 TRBV11-2 TRBD2 CASSLGSGRSSYEQYF
TRBJ1-1 TRBV7-2 NA CASSFRRGTEAFF
TRBJ2-3 TRBV9 NA CASSAYDTDTQYF
TRBJ2-6 TRBV5-4 NA CASSPEGISGANVLTF
TRBJ2-4 TRBV10-3 NA CAISGRGGAKNIQYF
TRBJ2-1 TRBV14 TRBD1 CASSQSGQYEQFF
TRBJ1-4 TRBV5-1 NA CASSLGPSTNEKLFF
TRBJ2-7 TRBV5-6 NA CASNKIQAVEQYF
TRBJ2-3 TRBV10-3 NA CATAPGVDTQYF
TRBJ1-2 TRBV5-8 NA CASSLGSPRTYGYTF
TRBJ2-5 TRBV5-4 NA CASSLGSRETQYF
TRBJ2-1 TRBV7-8 NA CASSRERITYNEQFF
TRBJ2-1 TRBV1 NA CTSSQVTLNSYNEQFF
TRBJ2-1 TRBV18 TRBD2 CASSPGLAGAGEQFF
TRBJ1-1 TRBV15 NA CATSRGSSSWAGRNTEAFF